Following are 10 T cell receptor beta chains from one sample sequenced in a study of control samples from healthy donors and cancer patients. The method was immunoSEQ multiplex PCR; TCRdb's version includes in-frame clones alone and lacks a portion of them. The sample has under 150,000 clones, around 86% seen once. Sequencing was done on a sample of blood. These receptors came from a man between 40 and 49 years old in good health.

This clone appeared once. J is TRBJ2-7 and V is TRBV23-1, with 9 bases matching TRBD1. TRBV23-1 is treated as an ORF (open reading frame) with a function not yet certain. V dropped 0 bases and J dropped 0; count of bases not matched to a gene: 6. The CDR3 has 17 amino acids. The CDR3 loop reads CASSQSDRGDSSYEQYF. The CDR3 nucleotides are TGCGCCAGCAGTCAATCCGACAGGGGGGATAGCTCCTACGAGCAGTACTTC.

The rearrangement joins TRBV4-1 to TRBJ1-1, with 8 bases fitting TRBD1. CDR3 length: 16 amino acids. J was trimmed by 6 bases and V by 4 bases; bases with no gene match: 13. The germline V gene has CDR1 MGHRA and CDR2 YSYEKL. For the CDR3, the DNA is TGCGCCAGCAGCCCTACCATGCCGGACAGGGATGCTGAAGCTTTCTTT. Its translation is CASSPTMPDRDAEAFF.

J is TRBJ1-5 and V is TRBV6-2 or TRBV6-3; possibly TRBD1 for D (5 bases). Germline CDR1 reads MNHEY; CDR2 reads SVGEGT. V lost 4 bases, J lost 4 bases, and 14 bases lay in between. This CDR3 has 15 residues. The CDR3 DNA sequence: TGTGCCAGCAGTTGGACGCTACAGGTAAATCAGCCCCAGCATTTT. Translation gives CASSWTLQVNQPQHF.

The chain joins TRBV6-5 to TRBJ1-2, with 7 nucleotides matching TRBD1. The V segment lost 6 bases and the J segment 4 bases; nucleotides outside the gene matches: 11. There are 15 residues in the CDR3. Germline CDR1 reads MNHEY; CDR2 reads SVGAGI. The CDR3 DNA reads as TGTGCCAGCAGCGATGGGACAGTTCCTCTCTATGGCTACACCTTC. Its protein is CASSDGTVPLYGYTF.

Turning to this clone: Within the sample, other DNA sequences also encode this same CDR3. The chain combines TRBV12-3 or TRBV12-4 with TRBJ1-2, with D unresolved. Trimming cost V 3 bases and J 6 bases, with 5 bases left between them. The CDR3 sequence is 11 residues long. The CDR3, as DNA: TGTGCCAGCAGTTTCGGTGATGGCTACACCTTC. It is translated as CASSFGDGYTF.

The chain recombines TRBV7-4 with TRBJ2-2, with 10 bases that match TRBD2. Per the germline V gene, CDR1 is SGHVT and CDR2 is SQSDAQ. Losses at the gene ends were 4 bases for V and 1 base for J; bases not matched to a gene: 3. The CDR3 extends over 16 amino acids. The CDR3 region has the DNA TGTGCCAGCAGCTCCATAGCGGGGGGGAACACCGGGGAGCTGTTTTTT. Translated: CASSSIAGGNTGELFF.

The rearrangement links TRBV18 to TRBJ1-1; possibly TRBD1 for D (5 bases). The V end was cut by 5 bases, the J end by 2 bases, with 9 bases between. Looked up from germline, CDR1 is KGHSH and CDR2 is LQKENI. The length of the CDR3 is 13 residues. CDR3 nucleotides: TGTGCCAGCTCAGCACAGGAAAACACTGAAGCTTTCTTT. Amino acid sequence: CASSAQENTEAFF. Filled out from reference TRBV18 and TRBJ1-1, the complete variable domain reads NAGVMQNPRHLVRRRGQEARLRCSPMKGHSHVYWYRQLPEEGLKFMVYLQKENIIDESGMPKERFSAEFPKEGPSILRIQQVVRGDSAAYFCASSAQENTEAFFGQGTRLTVV.

The gene calls are TRBV29-1 and TRBJ1-2, with TRBD1 matching over 7 bases. Looked up from germline, CDR1 is SQVTM and CDR2 is ANQGSEA. V dropped 5 bases and J dropped 7; count of bases not matched to a gene: 7. This CDR3 comprises 12 residues. The DNA of the CDR3 is TGCAGCGTTTTAGGGGGCGCAGGTGGCTACACCTTC. This codes for CSVLGGAGGYTF.

This rearrangement joins TRBV11-3 to TRBJ2-7; 9 positions agree with TRBD1. CDR3 size: 15 residues. V was pared by 4 bases and J by 2 bases, with 6 bases of the junction left unmatched. Germline CDR1 is SGHNT and CDR2 is YENEEA. Here the CDR3 DNA reads TGTGCCAGCAGCTCCTGGGGACAGGGCACCTACGAGCAGTACTTC. Translation: CASSSWGQGTYEQYF.

The V and J genes are TRBV5-3 and TRBJ2-2; TRBD2 matches 9 bases. TRBV5-3 is treated as an ORF (open reading frame) with a function not yet certain. CDR3 length equals 22 residues. J gave up 6 bases and V 4 bases, and 28 bases lay outside the gene matches. CDR3 loop: CARSHPLLGSAGGRRGAGELFF. DNA for the CDR3: TGTGCCAGAAGCCACCCCCTACTGGGATCAGCGGGGGGCCGAAGGGGCGCCGGGGAGCTGTTTTTT.